A selection of T cell receptor beta chains follows, all from one sample in a study of identical twins. TCRdb re-derived calls from the 5' RACE reads in MiXCR, one entry per CDR3 protein. The sample lists about 810,000 distinct CDR3 sequences; around an eighth were seen once. A further study also used this sample, focusing on yellow fever vaccine responses in identical twins.

Sequenced sample: PBMCs. The receptors here all came from a woman aged 18-29 years in good health. Both conserved end residues are part of each CDR3. The order of the fields is V gene, clone size, J gene, D gene, CDR3 DNA, CDR3 protein. The D gene is left open where the match is weak. The size entry is marked missing in some rows and otherwise reads once, few, many or a size class.

>TRBV20-1|NA|TRBJ2-1|NA
TGCAGTGCTAGAGTGAGGGGGGCTTCATACAATGAGCAGTTCTTC
CSARVRGASYNEQFF
>TRBV10-3|few|TRBJ1-2|NA
TGTGCCATCAGTGACGGCCTGCGGTCCTATGGCTACACCTTC
CAISDGLRSYGYTF
>TRBV10-3|few|TRBJ1-5|NA
TGTGCCATCAGTGAGTCGGCATCGCAGCCCCAGCATTTT
CAISESASQPQHF
>TRBV7-9|NA|TRBJ2-5|TRBD2
TGTGCCAGCAGCTTAGTCGGGCTAGCGGTCATGGCGGAGACCCAGTACTTC
CASSLVGLAVMAETQYF
>TRBV7-9|NA|TRBJ2-5|TRBD2
TGTGCCAGCAGCCTCAATAGCGGGAAAGAGACCCAGTACTTC
CASSLNSGKETQYF
>TRBV20-1|NA|TRBJ2-1|NA
TGCAGTGCTAGGCAAGGGGACTTCTACAATGAGCAGTTCTTC
CSARQGDFYNEQFF
>TRBV18|few|TRBJ2-3|NA
TGTGCCAGCTCGCCAGTTGTGGGATCAAACACAGATACGCAGTATTTT
CASSPVVGSNTDTQYF
>TRBV5-1|NA|TRBJ2-7|NA
TGCGCCAGCAGCTTGACGGGACCCTTTGGCGAGCAGTACTTC
CASSLTGPFGEQYF
>TRBV19|few|TRBJ2-5|NA
TGTGCCAGTAGTTCTGGAGGTGTGGAGACCCAGTACTTC
CASSSGGVETQYF
>TRBV5-1|NA|TRBJ2-1|NA
TGCGCCAGCAGCTTGGACTACCAGCGACCCTACAATGAGCAGTTCTTC
CASSLDYQRPYNEQFF
>TRBV11-2|many|TRBJ2-2|NA
TGTGCCAGCAGCTTCACCGGGGAGCTGTTTTTT
CASSFTGELFF
>TRBV6-6|NA|TRBJ2-7|NA
TGTGCCAGCAGTTCGGACGGAGGCTACGAGCAGTACTTC
CASSSDGGYEQYF
>TRBV7-2|NA|TRBJ2-1|NA
TGTGCCAGCAGACTAGAGGGAGTGCTCCACAATGAGCAGTTCTTC
CASRLEGVLHNEQFF
>TRBV19|NA|TRBJ2-7|TRBD1
TGTGCCAGTAGCCGACAGGGCAGGACCCTATACGAGCAGTACTTC
CASSRQGRTLYEQYF
>TRBV7-9|few|TRBJ2-2|TRBD1
TGTGCCAGCAGCCCCCGGTCGGGACAGGGGTACCCTTCGAACACCGGGGAGCTGTTTTTT
CASSPRSGQGYPSNTGELFF
>TRBV3-1|NA|TRBJ2-3|NA
TGTGCCAGCAGCGACGGAGGGAAAGGCACAGATACGCAGTATTTT
CASSDGGKGTDTQYF
>TRBV12-3/TRBV12-4|few|TRBJ1-5|NA
TGTGCCAGCAGTTTAGGGAAAGGTCAGCCCCAGCATTTT
CASSLGKGQPQHF
>TRBV20-1|NA|TRBJ2-1|NA
TGCAGTGCTAGAAACCAGGGGAGGTCCTACAATGAGCAGTTCTTC
CSARNQGRSYNEQFF
>TRBV2|NA|TRBJ2-2|NA
TGTGCCAGCAGTGAAAATGGCTTTTCCGGGGAGCTGTTTTTT
CASSENGFSGELFF
>TRBV19|NA|TRBJ1-5|NA
TGTGCCAGTAGGTATCAGGGTGGAGGCAATCAGCCCCAGCATTTT
CASRYQGGGNQPQHF
>TRBV5-1|few|TRBJ2-3|NA
TGCGCCAGCACCCGTCTGGGGCTGGGGTCAGCCCCCAAAGATACGCAGTATTTT
CASTRLGLGSAPKDTQYF
>TRBV2|few|TRBJ2-3|NA
TGTGCCAGCGGATCGGACGGGGATACGCAGTATTTT
CASGSDGDTQYF
>TRBV9|NA|TRBJ1-3|NA
TGTGCCAGCAGCGTAGTTGGGGGAACTGGAAACACCATATATTTT
CASSVVGGTGNTIYF
>TRBV7-6|NA|TRBJ2-7|NA
TGTGCCAGCAGTCGCGAGATCGTGTACGAGCAGTACTTC
CASSREIVYEQYF
>TRBV28|NA|TRBJ2-1|TRBD2
TGTGCCAGCAGCCCCCACTTCGGGCTAGCGGTAAGGAATGAGCAGTTCTTC
CASSPHFGLAVRNEQFF
>TRBV12-5|few|TRBJ2-1|NA
TGTGCTAGTGCCGCCGGGCGGACCGACAGGCTAAACACCTACAATGAGCAGTTCTTC
CASAAGRTDRLNTYNEQFF
>TRBV4-1|NA|TRBJ1-4|NA
TGCGCCAGCAGCCAAGATCGGGCCGGGTATGAAAAACTGTTTTTT
CASSQDRAGYEKLFF
>TRBV9|NA|TRBJ2-6|NA
TGTGCCAGCAGCCACCCGGTCCGGAACTCTGGGGCCAACGTCCTGACTTTC
CASSHPVRNSGANVLTF
>TRBV5-4|many|TRBJ2-5|NA
TGTGCCAGCAGCTTATGGGGTGAAGAGACCCAGTACTTC
CASSLWGEETQYF
>TRBV28|few|TRBJ1-2|TRBD1
TGTGCCAGCAGCATACAGGGGTTTCTGAACTATGGCTACACCTTC
CASSIQGFLNYGYTF
>TRBV24-1|few|TRBJ2-5|TRBD1
TGTGCCACCAGTGACCCCACAGGGGCCCGGGAGACCCAGTACTTC
CATSDPTGARETQYF
>TRBV29-1|NA|TRBJ2-1|TRBD2
TGCAGCCCCGCTCGCGGGGAGGGGAATGAGCAGTTCTTC
CSPARGEGNEQFF
>TRBV6-1|NA|TRBJ2-3|TRBD2
TGTGCCAGCAGTCGTCTCCAGGGATCTAGCGGGAGGGCCACAGATACGCAGTATTTT
CASSRLQGSSGRATDTQYF
>TRBV29-1|few|TRBJ2-5|TRBD2
TGCAGCGTAGACCGAATGGGAACTAGCGGGAACCTAATAGTGTACCAAGAGACCCAGTACTTC
CSVDRMGTSGNLIVYQETQYF
>TRBV5-6|many|TRBJ2-2|TRBD1
TGTGCCAGCAGCTTGGCAGGGACAGGTTTCGACGGGGAGCTGTTTTTT
CASSLAGTGFDGELFF
>TRBV28|few|TRBJ2-1|NA
TGTGCCAGCAGTTCACTAACACGACAGGCCAAAGAGCAGTTCTTC
CASSSLTRQAKEQFF
>TRBV12-3/TRBV12-4|NA|TRBJ2-5|TRBD1
TGTGCCAGCAGTGTTGGACAGGGTATCCAAGAGACCCAGTACTTC
CASSVGQGIQETQYF
>TRBV5-6|few|TRBJ2-1|NA
TGTGCCAGCAGCTTCCCGGGGCCCCCCAATGAGCAGTTCTTC
CASSFPGPPNEQFF
>TRBV7-2|NA|TRBJ2-2|NA
TGTGCCAGCACTCGTGGGGGTTTAACCGGGGAGCTGTTTTTT
CASTRGGLTGELFF
>TRBV20-1|few|TRBJ2-7|NA
TGCAGTGCTAGAGTCGAGCGGAAGGCTGGGTACGAGCAGTACTTC
CSARVERKAGYEQYF
>TRBV2|NA|TRBJ1-2|NA
TGTGCCAGCACCTTTTCCCGGGACTTGGACTATGGCTACACCTTC
CASTFSRDLDYGYTF
>TRBV6-1|NA|TRBJ2-3|TRBD1
TGTGCCAGCAGGACCCAACAGGGGGCGCTTGGCACAGATACGCAGTATTTT
CASRTQQGALGTDTQYF
>TRBV29-1|few|TRBJ1-2|NA
TGCAGCGTTGAAGAAAGGTGGCAGGCTCTTAACTATGGCTACACCTTC
CSVEERWQALNYGYTF
>TRBV7-6|NA|TRBJ1-4|NA
TGTGCCAGCAGCTTAGCGCCCACAACAACTAATGAAAAACTGTTTTTT
CASSLAPTTTNEKLFF
>TRBV4-1|NA|TRBJ1-6|NA
TGCGCCAGCAGCCAAGATTTGGCAGGTTCACCCCTCCACTTT
CASSQDLAGSPLHF
>TRBV12-3/TRBV12-4|NA|TRBJ2-1|NA
TGTGCCAGCAGTTTCGGGGCGGGGAGCTCCTACAATGAGCAGTTCTTC
CASSFGAGSSYNEQFF
>TRBV5-6|few|TRBJ2-7|NA
TGTGCCAGCAGCTCCCTTCTCGCGTCTAGGGTCTTATTCTCCTACGAGCAGTACTTC
CASSSLLASRVLFSYEQYF
>TRBV15|few|TRBJ2-3|NA
TGTGCCACCAGCAGAGGCCGCCTTGGGTCGGAAGATACGCAGTATTTT
CATSRGRLGSEDTQYF
>TRBV12-3/TRBV12-4|NA|TRBJ2-5|NA
TGTGCCAGCAGCTTCGACGGGGGGACCCAGTACTTC
CASSFDGGTQYF
>TRBV6-2/TRBV6-3|few|TRBJ1-5|TRBD1
TGTGCCAGCAGTTTCCAGGGGGCTAACAATCAGCCCCAGCATTTT
CASSFQGANNQPQHF
>TRBV11-2|NA|TRBJ2-5|NA
TGTGCCAGCAGCTCCCGGACGGCGCTCGGGGAGACCCAGTACTTC
CASSSRTALGETQYF
>TRBV28|few|TRBJ2-1|TRBD1
TGTGCCAGCAGTGAAACGGACAGGGCCGGCCATGAGCAGTTCTTC
CASSETDRAGHEQFF
>TRBV7-8|few|TRBJ2-3|NA
TGTGCCAGCAGCCAGAACGCGGGCAGTATTACAGATACGCAGTATTTT
CASSQNAGSITDTQYF
>TRBV7-8|NA|TRBJ2-1|TRBD1
TGTGCCAGCAGCTTAATGGGGGGGACAGGGGCCACGTTCGGCGAGCAGTTCTTC
CASSLMGGTGATFGEQFF